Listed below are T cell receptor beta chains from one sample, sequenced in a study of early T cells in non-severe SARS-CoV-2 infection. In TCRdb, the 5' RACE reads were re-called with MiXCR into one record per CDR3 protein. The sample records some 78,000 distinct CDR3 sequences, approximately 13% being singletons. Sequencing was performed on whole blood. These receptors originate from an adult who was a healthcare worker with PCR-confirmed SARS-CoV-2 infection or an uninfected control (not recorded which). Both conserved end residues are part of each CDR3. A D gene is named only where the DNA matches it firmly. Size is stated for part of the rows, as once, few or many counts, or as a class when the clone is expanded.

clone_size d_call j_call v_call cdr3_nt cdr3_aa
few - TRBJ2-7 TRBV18 TGTGCCAGCTCACCCCTCCCCCCGGGATCCTCCTACGAGCAGTACTTC CASSPLPPGSSYEQYF
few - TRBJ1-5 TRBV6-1 TGTGCCAGCAGTGAAACAGTGGATCAGCCCCAGCATTTT CASSETVDQPQHF
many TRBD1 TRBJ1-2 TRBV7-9 TGTGCCAGCAGCCTACCCCCCGACAGGGAAAACTATGGCTACACCTTC CASSLPPDRENYGYTF
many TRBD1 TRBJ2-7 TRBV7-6 TGTGCCAGCAGCTTGGGGACAGGGGGCTTGTCCTACGAGCAGTACTTC CASSLGTGGLSYEQYF
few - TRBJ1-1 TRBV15 TGTGCCACCAGCAAGGGGGAGACCAACACTGAAGCTTTCTTT CATSKGETNTEAFF
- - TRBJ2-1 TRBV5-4 TGTGCCAGCAGTTCGGACCCGAGCTCCTACAATGAGCAGTTCTTC CASSSDPSSYNEQFF
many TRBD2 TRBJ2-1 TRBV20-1 TGCAGTGCTATTAGCGGGAGGGTGGCCTACAATGAGCAGTTCTTC CSAISGRVAYNEQFF
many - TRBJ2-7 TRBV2 TGTGCCAGCAGTGAAGCGGGTGGGCAGGGGTCATCCTACGAGCAGTACTTC CASSEAGGQGSSYEQYF
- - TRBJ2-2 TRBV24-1 TGTGCCACCAGTGATTCGGGCTTTAACACCGGGGAGCTGTTTTTT CATSDSGFNTGELFF
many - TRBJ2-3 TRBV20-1 TGCAGTGCTAGGTCTACCGGGGGAGATACGCAGTATTTT CSARSTGGDTQYF
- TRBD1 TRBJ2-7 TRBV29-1 TGCAGCGTTGGGAAGGACAGGTCCAACGAGCAGTACTTC CSVGKDRSNEQYF
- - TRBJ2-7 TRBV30 TGTGCCTGGAGCCAGCGGACTGACTGGCAGTACTTC CAWSQRTDWQYF
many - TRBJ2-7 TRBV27 TGTGCCAGCAGTCACAACCCCGGGTACGAGCAGTACTTC CASSHNPGYEQYF
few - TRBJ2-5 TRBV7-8 TGTGCCAGCAGCATCATTGGACCTGCAGCCGAAGAGACCCAGTACTTC CASSIIGPAAEETQYF
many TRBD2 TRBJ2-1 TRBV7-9 TGTGCCAGCAGCTTAGGGGCGGGAGGGCCCAATGAGCAGTTCTTC CASSLGAGGPNEQFF
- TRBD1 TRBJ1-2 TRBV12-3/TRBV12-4 TGTGCCAGCAGCTCGGACAGGGGAGGGCACTATGGCTACACCTTC CASSSDRGGHYGYTF
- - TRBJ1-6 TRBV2 TGTGCCAGCAGTGTCCCTAATTCACCCCTCCACTTT CASSVPNSPLHF
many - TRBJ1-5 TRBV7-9 TGTGCCAGCAGCTTAGGTCCAGCCATTGATCAGCCCCAGCATTTT CASSLGPAIDQPQHF
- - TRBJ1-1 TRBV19 TGTGCCAGTAAATCCGACTGGGTCCCTGGCGTCACTGAAGCTTTCTTT CASKSDWVPGVTEAFF
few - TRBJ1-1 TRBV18 TGTGCCAGCTCACCGGCTTTAAGCAGTCAGAGCACTGAAGCTTTCTTT CASSPALSSQSTEAFF
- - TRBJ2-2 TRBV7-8 TGTGCCAGCAGCTTGAGGGGGTACACCGGGGAGCTGTTTTTT CASSLRGYTGELFF
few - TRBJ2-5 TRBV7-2 TGTGCCAGCAGCTTAGCGGGCACGGCGGCCCAAGAGACCCAGTACTTC CASSLAGTAAQETQYF
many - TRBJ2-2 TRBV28 TGTGCCAGCAGTTTTAACACCGGGGAGCTGTTTTTT CASSFNTGELFF
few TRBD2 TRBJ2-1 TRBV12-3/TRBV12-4 TGTGCCAGCAGTACCCGGACTAGCGGAGGGGTTCTCTACAATGAGCAGTTCTTC CASSTRTSGGVLYNEQFF
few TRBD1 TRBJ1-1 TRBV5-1 TGCGCCAGCAGCCAGACGGGACAGCGGAACACTGAAGCTTTCTTT CASSQTGQRNTEAFF
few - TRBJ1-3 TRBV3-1 TGTGCCAGCAGCCGGGGTCAAGTCAGGGCTGGAAACACCATATATTTT CASSRGQVRAGNTIYF
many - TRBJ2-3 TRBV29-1 TGCAGCGTAAGTCCAGGGACTAGCACAGATACGCAGTATTTT CSVSPGTSTDTQYF
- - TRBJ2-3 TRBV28 TGTGCCAGCAGCCGCGACGCCACAGATACGCAGTATTTT CASSRDATDTQYF
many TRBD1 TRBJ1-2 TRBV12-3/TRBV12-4 TGTGCCAGCAGCCCCTGGGCCGACAGGGGGCTAATATATGGCTACACCTTC CASSPWADRGLIYGYTF
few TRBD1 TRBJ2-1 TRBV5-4 TGTGCCAGCAGCCCGGGACAGATCAATAATGAGCAGTTCTTC CASSPGQINNEQFF
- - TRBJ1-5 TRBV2 TGTGCCAGCAATGGGGGACTGGGGAATCAGCCCCAGCATTTT CASNGGLGNQPQHF
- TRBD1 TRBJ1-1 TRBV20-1 TGCAGTGCTAGACCCAGGGGGTACACTGAAGCTTTCTTT CSARPRGYTEAFF
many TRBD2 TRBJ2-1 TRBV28 TGTGCCAGCAGTCTCCTAGCGGGAGGATCCTACAATGAGCAGTTCTTC CASSLLAGGSYNEQFF
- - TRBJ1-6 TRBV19 TGTGCCAGTAACGATCGCAACTCACCCCTCCACTTT CASNDRNSPLHF
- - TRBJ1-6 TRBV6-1 TGTGCCAGCAGTAGCATCGGTTCTATGAATAATTCACCCCTCCACTTT CASSSIGSMNNSPLHF
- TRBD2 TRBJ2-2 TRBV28 TGTGCCAGCAGTCCTGGACTAGGAAACACCGGGGAGCTGTTTTTT CASSPGLGNTGELFF
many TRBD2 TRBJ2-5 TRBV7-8 TGTGCCAGCAGCTGGACTAGCGGGAGAGAGACCCAGTACTTC CASSWTSGRETQYF
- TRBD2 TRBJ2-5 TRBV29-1 TGCAGCGTCCCGGGGGAGGGAGCTCAGGGGACCCAGTACTTC CSVPGEGAQGTQYF
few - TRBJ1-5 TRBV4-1 TGCGCCAGCAGCCCGACGATAGTAACTCAGCCCCAGCATTTT CASSPTIVTQPQHF